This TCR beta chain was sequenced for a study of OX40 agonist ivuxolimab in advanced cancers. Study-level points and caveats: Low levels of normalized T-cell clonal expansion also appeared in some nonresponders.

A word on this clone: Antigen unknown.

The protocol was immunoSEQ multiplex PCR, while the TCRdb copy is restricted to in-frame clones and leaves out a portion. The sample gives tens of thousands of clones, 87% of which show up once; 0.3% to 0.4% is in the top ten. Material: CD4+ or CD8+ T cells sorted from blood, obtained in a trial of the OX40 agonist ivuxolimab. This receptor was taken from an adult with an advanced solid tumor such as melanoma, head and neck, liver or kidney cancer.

CDR3 amino acids: CASSWGSPRTGELFF. The CDR3, as DNA: TGTGCCAGCAGTTGGGGCAGCCCGAGGACCGGGGAGCTGTTTTTT. The rearrangement uses TRBV28 and TRBJ2-2; a possible D gene is TRBD1 (5 bases). V was clipped by 4 bases and J by 5 bases, with 14 bases between them. The CDR3 contains 15 residues. Germline V lookup: CDR1 MDHEN, CDR2 SYDVKM. The complete variable domain, with remaining parts taken from reference TRBV28 and TRBJ2-2, reads DVKVTQSSRYLVKRTGEKVFLECVQDMDHENMFWYRQDPGLGLRLIYFSYDVKMKEKGDIPEGYSVSREKKERFSLILESASTNQTSMYLCASSWGSPRTGELFFGEGSRLTVL.